What follows are 27 T cell receptor beta chains derived from one specimen sequenced in a study of cytomegalovirus exposure and HLA in healthy donors. It was with 60 Vbeta and 13 Jbeta primers that the PCR ran. Sequencing was performed with immunoSEQ multiplex PCR; in TCRdb, only in-frame clones are kept and a portion is missing. The sample records about 90,000 clones, over 60% being singletons. The specimen sequenced was PBMCs. The source is a man aged 25-45 years in good health and CMV-seronegative.

The rearrangement joins TRBV10-2 to TRBJ1-1, with D possibly being TRBD1 (6 bases). Trimming shortened V by 5 bases and J by 6 bases, and 10 bases separated the two germline ends. This CDR3 contains 12 residues. Germline V lookup: CDR1 WSHSY, CDR2 SAAADI. CDR3 loop: CASSTGYAEAFF. Here the CDR3 DNA reads TGCGCCAGCAGTACAGGGTACGCTGAAGCTTTCTTT.

This clone appeared a few times. The genes are TRBV6-5 and TRBJ1-1, with a possible D match to TRBD1 (5 bases). Germline CDR1 MNHEY, CDR2 SVGAGI. The CDR3 has 14 amino acids. Between the trimmed V and J ends, which lost 7 bases and 6 bases, there was a span of 18 bases. CDR3 nucleotides: TGTGCCAGCACTCGGGCAGGGATCATCCCTGAAGCTTTCTTT. This gives the protein CASTRAGIIPEAFF.

This clone was observed a single time. This chain connects TRBV4-3 to TRBJ1-1, with 7 bases matching TRBD1. V lost 2 bases to trimming and J lost 4 bases; unmatched junction nucleotides: 4. CDR3 length: 14 amino acids. The germline CDR1 and CDR2 sequences are LGHNA and YSLEER. The CDR3 protein is CASSQKQGSTEAFF. The CDR3 DNA sequence: TGCGCCAGCAGCCAAAAACAGGGGAGCACTGAAGCTTTCTTT.

This rearrangement joins TRBV7-9 to TRBJ2-5; 11 bases line up with TRBD2. V was pared by 3 bases and J by 5 bases, with 5 bases of the junction left unmatched. Germline V gives CDR1 SEHNR, CDR2 FQNEAQ (reference sequence). The CDR3 is 15 residues long. The CDR3 DNA follows: TGTGCCAGCAGCTTCTTAGCGGGAGGGGTGGAGACCCAGTACTTC. Amino acid sequence: CASSFLAGGVETQYF. Variable domain in full (rest from reference TRBV7-9 and TRBJ2-5): DTGVSQNPRHKITKRGQNVTFRCDPISEHNRLYWYRQTLGQGPEFLTYFQNEAQLEKSRLLSDRFSAERPKGSFSTLEIQRTEQGDSAMYLCASSFLAGGVETQYFGPGTRLLVL.

The V and J genes are TRBV7-6 and TRBJ2-1, with a weak D call TRBD2 (5 bases). The CDR3 has 14 residues. Germline loops: CDR1 SGHVS, CDR2 FNYEAQ. Trimming stripped 7 bases from V and 2 bases from J, with 12 bases between. CDR3 nucleotides: TGTGCCAGCACCCTTGGACTCGCCTACAATGAGCAGTTCTTC. Translation gives CASTLGLAYNEQFF. The full variable domain, in which reference TRBV7-6 and TRBJ2-1 provide the parts outside the CDR3, is GAGVSQSPRYKVTKRGQDVALRCDPISGHVSLYWYRQALGQGPEFLTYFNYEAQQDKSGLPNDRFSAERPEGSISTLTIQRTEQRDSAMYRCASTLGLAYNEQFFGPGTRLTVL.

The chain couples TRBV5-1 to TRBJ2-1, with 10 bases matching TRBD2. This CDR3 comprises 17 residues. With V trimmed by 5 bases and J by 10 bases, 18 bases remained unmatched. From germline, CDR1 is SGHRS and CDR2 YFSETQ. This CDR3 is CASRFPRGTSAGDEQFF. Written as DNA, the CDR3 is TGCGCCAGCAGATTCCCCAGGGGGACTAGCGCGGGGGACGAGCAGTTCTTC. Full variable domain (missing parts from reference TRBV5-1 and TRBJ2-1): KAGVTQTPRYLIKTRGQQVTLSCSPISGHRSVSWYQQTPGQGLQFLFEYFSETQRNKGNFPGRFSGRQFSNSRSEMNVSTLELGDSALYLCASRFPRGTSAGDEQFFGPGTRLTVL.

The chain is built from TRBV7-9 and TRBJ1-6; D call uncertain. The CDR3 spans 15 residues. V lost 0 bases and J 2 bases, leaving 5 bases between the germline ends. Germline lookup yields CDR1 SEHNR and CDR2 FQNEAQ (reference sequence). This chain's CDR3 is CASSLAGAYNSPLHF. The DNA of the CDR3 is TGTGCCAGCAGCTTAGCGGGCGCCTATAATTCACCCCTCCACTTT.

The CDR3 DNA reads TGTGCCAGCAGCCAAGATAAGGGACTAGAGAGAAATGAGCAGTTCTTC. Translating it yields CASSQDKGLERNEQFF. This chain joins TRBV4-2 and TRBJ2-1; 8 positions match TRBD2. The CDR3 has 16 amino acids. V dropped 0 bases and J dropped 7; count of bases not matched to a gene: 8. Germline-derived CDR1 and CDR2 are LGHNA and YNFKEQ.

The chain links TRBV25-1 to TRBJ1-1; D unresolved. V was cut by 3 bases and J by 0 bases, with 14 bases left in between. This CDR3 contains 16 residues. Looked up from germline, CDR1 is MGHDK and CDR2 is SYGVNS. The CDR3 sequence is CASSDPGRGLNTEAFF. CDR3 in DNA: TGTGCCAGCAGTGATCCGGGGAGAGGGCTGAACACTGAAGCTTTCTTT.

The count of this clone is one. CDR3 loop: CASSRDQGDEQYF. The CDR3 bases are TGTGCCAGCAGCAGGGACCAGGGGGACGAGCAGTACTTC. The chain recombines TRBV5-4 with TRBJ2-7; 7 nucleotides match TRBD1. Unmatched junction bases numbered 6, after V lost 4 bases and J lost 5 bases. The CDR3 contains 13 residues. Germline CDR1 reads SGHNT; CDR2 reads YYREEE (reference sequence).

This chain links TRBV15 with TRBJ2-7, with TRBD2 identical over 9 bases. The V gene end was trimmed by 1 base and the J gene end by 5 bases; junction bases not matched to a gene: 6. Germline CDR1 is LNHNV and CDR2 is YYDKDF (reference sequence). The CDR3 covers 15 residues. CDR3 protein: CATSRVGGRANEQYF. CDR3 DNA sequence: TGTGCCACCAGCAGAGTAGGCGGGAGGGCCAACGAGCAGTACTTC. Drawing the rest from reference TRBV15 and TRBJ2-7, the complete variable domain is DAMVIQNPRYQVTQFGKPVTLSCSQTLNHNVMYWYQQKSSQAPKLLFHYYDKDFNNEADTPDNFQSRRPNTSFCFLDIRSPGLGDTAMYLCATSRVGGRANEQYFGPGTRLTVT.

This clone was observed a handful of times. This sample also contains other DNA sequences that code for the same CDR3. The J gene is TRBJ2-1, the V gene TRBV9, with 11 bases lining up with TRBD2. From germline, CDR1 is SGDLS and CDR2 YYNGEE. The junction had 2 bases not matched to a gene; V was cut back by 2 bases and J by 4 bases. The CDR3 spans 15 residues. The CDR3 region has the DNA TGTGCCAGCAGCGTTGGGACTAGCGGATACAATGAGCAGTTCTTC. Translating it yields CASSVGTSGYNEQFF.

The chain joins TRBV7-2 to TRBJ1-4; weak D call: TRBD1 (5 bases). The V gene lost 3 bases and the J gene lost 7 bases, with 12 bases spanning the gap. Germline lookup yields CDR1 SGHTA and CDR2 FQGNSA. The CDR3 contains 14 residues. DNA for the CDR3: TGTGCCAGCAGCTTTGGAGGGGAAGTTGAAAAACTGTTTTTT. It encodes CASSFGGEVEKLFF.

This clone appeared a single time. The chain uses TRBV2 and TRBJ2-1, with TRBD2 matching 11 bases. Trimming removed 9 bases from V and 4 bases from J; junction bases left unmatched: 2. Germline V gene data show CDR1 as SNHLY and CDR2 as FYNNEI. The length of the CDR3 is 13 residues. The CDR3 region has the DNA TGTGCCAGTAGACTAGCGGGGTACAATGAGCAGTTCTTC. Translating gives CASRLAGYNEQFF.

This clone has a handful of counts. CDR3 nucleotide sequence: TGTGCCAGCAGCTTAGGACAGGGGGCCTACGAGCAGTACTTC. Its protein product is CASSLGQGAYEQYF. The rearrangement joins TRBV7-6 to TRBJ2-7; 9 bases map to TRBD1. Germline V gene sequence: CDR1 SGHVS, CDR2 FNYEAQ. V gave up 1 base and J gave up 2 bases; unmatched junction bases: 0. The CDR3 covers 14 residues.

This clone was picked up a small number of times. The chain recombines TRBV4-1 with TRBJ1-1; D not certain. Germline assignment: CDR1 MGHRA and CDR2 YSYEKL. V shed 7 bases and J shed 1 base, with 19 bases lying between them. The CDR3 sequence is 16 residues long. CDR3 in DNA: TGCGCCAGCACACCTGGCATTACAGCTCAGAACACTGAAGCTTTCTTT. Translating it yields CASTPGITAQNTEAFF.

The J gene is TRBJ2-7, the V gene TRBV7-9; possible D gene TRBD2, 6 bases. The CDR3 sequence is 15 residues long. Germline V gene data show CDR1 as SEHNR and CDR2 as FQNEAQ (reference sequence). V gave up 0 bases and J gave up 0 bases, with 9 bases separating them. DNA of the CDR3: TGTGCCAGCAGCTTAGCCACGGGACTCTCCTACGAGCAGTACTTC. Translated: CASSLATGLSYEQYF.

Concerning this clone: The junction shows a germline mismatch at one end, possibly a read error. The chain carries TRBV10-3 and TRBJ2-2; TRBD2 agrees at 8 bases. This CDR3 spans 16 amino acids. CDR1 is ENHRY, CDR2 SYGVKD, per germline. DNA for the CDR3: TGTGCCACCCATAGCTCCGCGGGGGGAAAACACCGGGGAGCTGTTTTT. This gives the protein CATHSSAGGKHRGAVF.

Concerning this clone itself: Sequence at one end of the junction differs from germline and may be a read error. The genes are TRBV28 and TRBJ1-4, with TRBD1 matching over 7 bases. This CDR3 contains 14 residues. Germline V CDR1 and CDR2: MDHEN, SYDVKM. DNA for the CDR3: TGTGCCAGCTGTTTAGGACAGGAGAATGAAAAACTGTTTTTT. This gives the protein CASCLGQENEKLFF.

This chain joins TRBV30 and TRBJ2-7; 11 bases are shared with TRBD2. The CDR3 has 16 residues. V gave up 0 bases and J gave up 1 base; unmatched junction bases: 5. The V gene's germline CDR1 is GTSNPN and CDR2 SVGIG (reference sequence). The CDR3: CAWSVLGTSGSYEQYF. The CDR3 nucleotides are TGTGCCTGGAGTGTACTCGGGACTAGCGGTTCCTACGAGCAGTACTTC.

The rearrangement joins TRBV2 to TRBJ2-7, with 9 bases identical to TRBD1. This CDR3 region has 13 residues. Trimming removed 6 bases from V and 2 bases from J; junction bases left unmatched: 2. Germline V CDR1 and CDR2: SNHLY, FYNNEI. The CDR3 DNA reads TGTGCCAGCAGGGGACAGGGAACCTACGAGCAGTACTTC. It encodes CASRGQGTYEQYF.

This clone was picked up a small number of times. This sample includes further DNA sequences coding for the same CDR3. This chain uses TRBV19 with TRBJ2-1, with 7 bases matching TRBD1. This CDR3 is built from 15 residues. Trimming cost V 1 base and J 4 bases; bases outside gene matches: 4. Germline V gene sequence: CDR1 LNHDA, CDR2 SQIVND (reference sequence). For the CDR3, the DNA is TGTGCCAGTAGTATAGGCGCAGGGGGTTACAATGAGCAGTTCTTC. The encoded protein is CASSIGAGGYNEQFF.

The chain joins TRBV6-1 to TRBJ2-3, with a tentative D call TRBD2 (5 bases). The CDR3 has 13 residues. Trimming took off 3 bases at V and 5 bases at J, with 9 bases between the two ends. The germline gives CDR1 MNHNS, CDR2 SASEGT. This CDR3 is CASSDTRLDTQYF. The CDR3, as DNA: TGTGCCAGCAGTGATACTAGGTTAGATACGCAGTATTTT.

This clone was observed a handful of times. The V call is TRBV5-1, the J call TRBJ2-7; D not resolved. Germline CDR1 is SGHRS and CDR2 is YFSETQ. The CDR3 sequence is 13 residues long. Trimming pared 2 bases from V and 7 bases from J, leaving 13 bases between. CDR3 DNA: TGCGCCAGCAGCTTACGTCTTGCGGAGGAGCAGTACTTC. Translation: CASSLRLAEEQYF.

This clone was detected a few times. The CDR3 loop is CASSDSPGGNSPLHF. The CDR3 bases are TGTGCCAGCAGTGACTCGCCAGGGGGCAATTCACCCCTCCACTTT. The chain employs TRBV6-4 and TRBJ1-6; 8 bases align to TRBD1. There are 15 residues in the CDR3. Germline CDR1 MRHNA, CDR2 SNTAGT. Trimming cost V 0 bases and J 7 bases; bases outside gene matches: 2.

V and J are TRBV7-2 and TRBJ2-4; D remains ambiguous. The CDR3 runs 16 residues. Trimming removed 1 base from V and 0 bases from J, with 10 bases in between. The germline CDR1 and CDR2 sequences are SGHTA and FQGNSA. In nucleotides, the CDR3 is TGTGCCAGCAGCTTAGGGAGCCGGCTAGCCAAAAACATTCAGTACTTC. The encoded protein is CASSLGSRLAKNIQYF. The entire variable domain, with the rest obtained from reference TRBV7-2 and TRBJ2-4, is as follows: GAGVSQSPSNKVTEKGKDVELRCDPISGHTALYWYRQSLGQGLEFLIYFQGNSAPDKSGLPSDRFSAERTGGSVSTLTIQRTQQEDSAVYLCASSLGSRLAKNIQYFGAGTRLSVL.

The CDR3 loop is CASSLGTTYNEQFF. In nucleotides, the CDR3 is TGTGCCAGCAGCTTGGGGACTACCTACAATGAGCAGTTCTTC. V gene TRBV11-2 combines with J gene TRBJ2-1, with 7 bases matching TRBD2. With V trimmed by 3 bases and J by 2 bases, 1 base remained unmatched. Germline V gene lookup returns CDR1 SGHAT and CDR2 FQNNGV. The length of the CDR3 is 14 residues.